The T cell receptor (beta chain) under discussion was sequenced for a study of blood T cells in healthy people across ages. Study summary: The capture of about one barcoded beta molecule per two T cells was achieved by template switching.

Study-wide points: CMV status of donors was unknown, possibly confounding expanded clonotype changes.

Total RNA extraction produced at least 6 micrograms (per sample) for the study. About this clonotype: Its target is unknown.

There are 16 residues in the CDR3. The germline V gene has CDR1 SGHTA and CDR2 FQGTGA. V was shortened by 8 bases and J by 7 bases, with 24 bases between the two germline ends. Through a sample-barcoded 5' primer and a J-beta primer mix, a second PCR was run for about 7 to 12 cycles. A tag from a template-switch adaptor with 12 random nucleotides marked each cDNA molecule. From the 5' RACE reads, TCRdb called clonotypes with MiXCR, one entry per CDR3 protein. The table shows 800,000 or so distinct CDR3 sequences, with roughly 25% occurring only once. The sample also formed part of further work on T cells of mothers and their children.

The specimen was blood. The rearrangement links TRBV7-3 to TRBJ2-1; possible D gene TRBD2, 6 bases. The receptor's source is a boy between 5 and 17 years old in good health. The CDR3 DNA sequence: TGTGCCAGCGCGCTTTTTATCGGGAGTGGGGGAAATGAGCAGTTCTTC. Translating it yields CASALFIGSGGNEQFF.